This passage covers 4 T cell receptor beta chains from one sample sequenced in a study of blood T cells in healthy people across ages. PCR was performed a second time for about 7 to 12 cycles using a sample-barcoded 5' primer and a J-beta primer mix. TCRdb independently ran MiXCR on the 5' RACE reads; one entry per CDR3 protein. The repertoire has about 930,000 distinct CDR3 sequences, approximately 32% of them found once; the top ten carry 9.5% to 13%. These data are also associated with another study on T cells of mothers and their children.

The sequenced material came from blood. The source of these receptors is a middle-aged woman in good health.

This chain connects TRBV12-3 or TRBV12-4 to TRBJ2-1; maybe TRBD1 (5 bases). Trimming removed 6 bases at V and 9 bases at J, with 18 bases between. The CDR3 covers 14 residues. The CDR3 loop is CASRFGRELVEQFF. The CDR3 coding sequence is TGTGCCAGCAGGTTCGGCAGGGAATTGGTTGAGCAGTTCTTC.

This clonotype was recorded at least ten times. J is TRBJ2-7 and V is TRBV6-6, with D maybe TRBD1 (6 bases). In germline, CDR1 is MNHNY, CDR2 SVGAGI (reference sequence). Trimming shortened V by 5 bases and J by 3 bases, and 14 bases separated the two germline ends. The CDR3 totals 14 residues. CDR3 loop: CASSNRVEVYEQYF. In nucleotides, the CDR3 is TGTGCCAGCAGTAACAGGGTCGAGGTCTACGAGCAGTACTTC.

V and J are TRBV6-4 and TRBJ1-2; D not certain. Germline-derived CDR1 and CDR2 are MRHNA and SNTAGT. The CDR3 consists of 16 residues. With 2 bases removed from V and 4 bases from J, the gap between germline ends came to 17 bases. For the CDR3, the DNA is TGTGCCAGCAGTGACCCGAACAACGACATCTTCTATGGCTACACCTTC. This codes for CASSDPNNDIFYGYTF.

This clonotype has a count of ten or more. This sequence joins TRBV6-5 and TRBJ2-3; 10 positions match TRBD2. There are 17 residues in the CDR3. Germline CDR1 and CDR2: MNHEY and SVGAGI. The V segment lost 0 bases and the J segment 1 base; nucleotides outside the gene matches: 4. This CDR3 is CASSYSGLAGGTDTQYF. CDR3 nucleotides: TGTGCCAGCAGTTACTCCGGCCTAGCGGGGGGCACAGATACGCAGTATTTT.